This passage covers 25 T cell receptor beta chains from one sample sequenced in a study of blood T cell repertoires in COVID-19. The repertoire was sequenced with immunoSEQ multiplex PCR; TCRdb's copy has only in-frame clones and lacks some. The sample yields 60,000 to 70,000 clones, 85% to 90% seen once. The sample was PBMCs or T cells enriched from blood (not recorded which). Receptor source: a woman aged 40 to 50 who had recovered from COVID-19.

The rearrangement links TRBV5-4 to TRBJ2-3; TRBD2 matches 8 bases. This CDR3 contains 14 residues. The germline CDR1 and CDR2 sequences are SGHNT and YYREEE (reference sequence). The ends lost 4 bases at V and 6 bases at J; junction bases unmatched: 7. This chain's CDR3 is CASSPGTRADTQYF. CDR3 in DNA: TGTGCCAGCAGCCCCGGGACTAGAGCTGATACGCAGTATTTT.

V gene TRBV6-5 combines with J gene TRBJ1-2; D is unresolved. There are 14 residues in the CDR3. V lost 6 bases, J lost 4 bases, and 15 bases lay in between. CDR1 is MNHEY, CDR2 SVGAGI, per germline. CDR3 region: CASRPDGSVYGYTF. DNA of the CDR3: TGTGCCAGCAGGCCTGACGGCAGCGTCTATGGCTACACCTTC.

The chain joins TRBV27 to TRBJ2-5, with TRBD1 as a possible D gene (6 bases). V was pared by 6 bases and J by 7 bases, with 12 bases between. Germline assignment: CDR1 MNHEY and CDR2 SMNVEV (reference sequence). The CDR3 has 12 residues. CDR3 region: CASSTGLGTQYF. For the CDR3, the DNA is TGTGCCAGCAGCACAGGGTTGGGGACCCAGTACTTC.

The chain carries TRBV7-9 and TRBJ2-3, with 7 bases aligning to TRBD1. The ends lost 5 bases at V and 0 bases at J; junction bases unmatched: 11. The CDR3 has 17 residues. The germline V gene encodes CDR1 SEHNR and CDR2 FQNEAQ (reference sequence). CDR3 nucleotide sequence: TGTGCCAGCAGCCCATACTGGGACAGTCCTAGCACAGATACGCAGTATTTT. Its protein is CASSPYWDSPSTDTQYF.

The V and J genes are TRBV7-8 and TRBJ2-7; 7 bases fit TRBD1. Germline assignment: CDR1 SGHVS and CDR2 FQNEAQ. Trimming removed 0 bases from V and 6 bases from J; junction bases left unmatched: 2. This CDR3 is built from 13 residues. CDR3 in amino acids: CASSLATGPEQYF. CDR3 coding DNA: TGTGCCAGCAGCTTAGCGACAGGGCCCGAGCAGTACTTC.

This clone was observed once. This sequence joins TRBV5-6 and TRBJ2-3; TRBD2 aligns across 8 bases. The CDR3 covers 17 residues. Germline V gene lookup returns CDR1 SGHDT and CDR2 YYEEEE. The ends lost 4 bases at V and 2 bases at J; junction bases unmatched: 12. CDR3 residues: CASSPELLAETTDTQYF. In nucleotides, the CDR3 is TGTGCCAGCAGCCCAGAATTACTAGCGGAAACCACAGATACGCAGTATTTT.

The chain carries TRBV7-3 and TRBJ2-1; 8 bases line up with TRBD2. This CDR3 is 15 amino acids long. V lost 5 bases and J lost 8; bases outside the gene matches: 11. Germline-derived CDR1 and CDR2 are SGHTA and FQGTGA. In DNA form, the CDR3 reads TGTGCCAGCAGCGCCCAACGGGGGGGCCTCGATGAGCAGTTCTTC. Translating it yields CASSAQRGGLDEQFF.

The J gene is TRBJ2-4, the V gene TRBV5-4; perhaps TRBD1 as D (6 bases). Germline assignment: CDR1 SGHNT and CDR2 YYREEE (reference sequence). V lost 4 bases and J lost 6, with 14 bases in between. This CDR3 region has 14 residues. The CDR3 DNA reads TGTGCCAGCAGCGAATACGGGACACCAAACATTCAGTACTTC. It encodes CASSEYGTPNIQYF. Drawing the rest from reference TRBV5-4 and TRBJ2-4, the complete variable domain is ETGVTQSPTHLIKTRGQQVTLRCSSQSGHNTVSWYQQALGQGPQFIFQYYREEENGRGNFPPRFSGLQFPNYSSELNVNALELDDSALYLCASSEYGTPNIQYFGAGTRLSVL.

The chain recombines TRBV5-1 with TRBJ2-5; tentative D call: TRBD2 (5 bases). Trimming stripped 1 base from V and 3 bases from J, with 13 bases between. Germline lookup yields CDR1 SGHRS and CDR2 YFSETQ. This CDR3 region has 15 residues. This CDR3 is CASSLSSFGEETQYF. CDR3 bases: TGCGCCAGCAGCTTGTCTAGTTTCGGGGAAGAGACCCAGTACTTC.

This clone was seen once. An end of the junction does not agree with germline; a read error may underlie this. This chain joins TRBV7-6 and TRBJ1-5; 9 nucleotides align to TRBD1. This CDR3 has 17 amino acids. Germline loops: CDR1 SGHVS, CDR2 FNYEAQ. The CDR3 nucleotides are TGTGCCAGCAGCCTAGCCCCGGGACAGGGAAGAGAACAGCCCCAGCATTTT. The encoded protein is CASSLAPGQGREQPQHF.

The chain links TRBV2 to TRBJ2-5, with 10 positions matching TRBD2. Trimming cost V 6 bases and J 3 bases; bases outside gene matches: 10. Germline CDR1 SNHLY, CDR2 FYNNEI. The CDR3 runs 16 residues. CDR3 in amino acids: CASSPPSGGGKETQYF. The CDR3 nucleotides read TGTGCCAGCAGCCCCCCGAGCGGGGGGGGCAAAGAGACCCAGTACTTC.

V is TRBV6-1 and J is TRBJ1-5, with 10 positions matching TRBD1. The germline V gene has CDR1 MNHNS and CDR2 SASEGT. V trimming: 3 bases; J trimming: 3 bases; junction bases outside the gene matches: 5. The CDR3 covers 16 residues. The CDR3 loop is CASSEGQGRHNQPQHF. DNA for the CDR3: TGTGCCAGCAGTGAGGGACAGGGGAGGCACAATCAGCCCCAGCATTTT.

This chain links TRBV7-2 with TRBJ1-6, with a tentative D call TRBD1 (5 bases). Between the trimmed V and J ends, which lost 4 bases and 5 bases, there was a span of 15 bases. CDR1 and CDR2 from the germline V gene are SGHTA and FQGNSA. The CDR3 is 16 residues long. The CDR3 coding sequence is TGTGCCAGCAGCTCAGCCCCCCCAGGGAATAATTCACCCCTCCACTTT. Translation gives CASSSAPPGNNSPLHF.

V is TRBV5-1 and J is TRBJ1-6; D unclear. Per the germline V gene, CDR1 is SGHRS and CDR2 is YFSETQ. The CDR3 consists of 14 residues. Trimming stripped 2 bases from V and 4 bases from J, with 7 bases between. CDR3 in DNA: TGCGCCAGCAGCTTTCCGGGGTATAATTCACCCCTCCACTTT. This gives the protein CASSFPGYNSPLHF.

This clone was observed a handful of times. The DNA of the CDR3 is TGTGCCAGCAGCCCGACAGGGGAGAGTAACTATGGCTACACCTTC. This gives the protein CASSPTGESNYGYTF. The chain recombines TRBV9 with TRBJ1-2, with 8 bases aligning to TRBD1. Germline V gene data show CDR1 as SGDLS and CDR2 as YYNGEE. The junction had 6 bases not matched to a gene; V was cut back by 4 bases and J by 1 base. The CDR3 has 15 amino acids.

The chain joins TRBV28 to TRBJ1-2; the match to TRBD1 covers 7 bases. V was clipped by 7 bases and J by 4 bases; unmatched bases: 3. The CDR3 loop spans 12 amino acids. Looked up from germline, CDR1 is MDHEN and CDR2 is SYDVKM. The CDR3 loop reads CASKGQFYGYTF. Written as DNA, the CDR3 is TGTGCCAGCAAGGGACAGTTCTATGGCTACACCTTC.

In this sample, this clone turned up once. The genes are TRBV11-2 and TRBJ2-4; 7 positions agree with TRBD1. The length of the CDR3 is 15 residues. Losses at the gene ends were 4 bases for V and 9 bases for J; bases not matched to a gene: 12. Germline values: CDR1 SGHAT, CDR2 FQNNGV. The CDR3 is CASSSRTGGGGIQYF. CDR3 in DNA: TGTGCCAGCAGCTCCCGGACAGGCGGTGGGGGCATTCAGTACTTC.

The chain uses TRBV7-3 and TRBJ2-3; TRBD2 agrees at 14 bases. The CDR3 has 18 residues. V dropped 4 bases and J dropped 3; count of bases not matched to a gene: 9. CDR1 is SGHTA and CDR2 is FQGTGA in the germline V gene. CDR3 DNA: TGTGCCAGCAGCTCGGGACTAGCGGGGGATTTGGGGACAGATACGCAGTATTTT. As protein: CASSSGLAGDLGTDTQYF.

CDR3: CASRETGGGYGYTF. In nucleotides, the CDR3 is TGTGCCAGCAGGGAGACAGGGGGTGGCTATGGCTACACCTTC. The chain is built from TRBV2 and TRBJ1-2; 9 bases agree with TRBD1. The CDR3 loop spans 14 amino acids. Per germline, CDR1 SNHLY and CDR2 FYNNEI. V shed 6 bases, J shed 4 bases, and the junction held 6 bases outside the gene matches.

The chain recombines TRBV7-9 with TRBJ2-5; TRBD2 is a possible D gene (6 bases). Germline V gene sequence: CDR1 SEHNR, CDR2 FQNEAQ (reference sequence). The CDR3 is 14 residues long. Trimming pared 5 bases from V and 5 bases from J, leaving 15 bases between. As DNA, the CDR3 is TGTGCCAGCAGCCCTTGGTCTGGGAGGGAGACCCAGTACTTC. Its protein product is CASSPWSGRETQYF.

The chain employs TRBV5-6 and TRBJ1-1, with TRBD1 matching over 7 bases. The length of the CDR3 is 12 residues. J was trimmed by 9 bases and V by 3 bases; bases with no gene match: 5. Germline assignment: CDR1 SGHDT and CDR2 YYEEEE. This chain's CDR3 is CASSSWTGQAFF. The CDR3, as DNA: TGTGCCAGCAGCTCCTGGACAGGACAAGCTTTCTTT.

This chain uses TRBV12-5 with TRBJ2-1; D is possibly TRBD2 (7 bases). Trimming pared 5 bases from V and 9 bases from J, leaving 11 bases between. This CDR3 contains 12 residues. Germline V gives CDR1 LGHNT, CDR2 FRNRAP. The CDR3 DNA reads TGTGCTAGTGGTCTAGGGGGGGTTGAGCAGTTCTTC. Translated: CASGLGGVEQFF.

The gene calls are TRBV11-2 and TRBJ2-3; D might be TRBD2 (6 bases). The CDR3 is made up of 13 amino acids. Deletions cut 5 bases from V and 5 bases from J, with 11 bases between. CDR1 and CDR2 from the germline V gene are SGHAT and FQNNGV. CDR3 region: CASSPPGEDTQYF. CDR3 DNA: TGTGCCAGCAGCCCCCCGGGGGAAGATACGCAGTATTTT.

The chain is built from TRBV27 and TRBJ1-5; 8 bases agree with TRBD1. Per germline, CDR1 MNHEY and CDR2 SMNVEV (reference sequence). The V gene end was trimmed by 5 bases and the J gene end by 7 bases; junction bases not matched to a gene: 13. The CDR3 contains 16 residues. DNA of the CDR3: TGTGCCAGCAGTCCGTTGACAGGGGTTCTAGGGCAGCCCCAGCATTTT. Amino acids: CASSPLTGVLGQPQHF.

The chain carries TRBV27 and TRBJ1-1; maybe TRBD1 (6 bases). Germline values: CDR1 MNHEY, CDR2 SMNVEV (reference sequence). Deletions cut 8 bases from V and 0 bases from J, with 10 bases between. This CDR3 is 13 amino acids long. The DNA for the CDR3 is TGTGCCAGCTATGGACAGATGAACACTGAAGCTTTCTTT. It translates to CASYGQMNTEAFF.